The clone carrying this T cell receptor (beta chain) appeared a single time. The same CDR3 is also encoded by other DNA sequences in this sample. This entry is derived from a study of blood T cell repertoires in COVID-19. Study context: Sites in the United States, Italy and Spain provided acute and convalescent COVID-19 samples. PBMCs, B-cell-depleted T cells, or T cells provided the cDNA or gDNA that made up the material.

V was trimmed by 8 bases and J by 13 bases, leaving 19 bases between them. The CDR3 extends over 13 amino acids. The germline V gene encodes CDR1 SGHDT and CDR2 YYEEEE. This table comes from immunoSEQ multiplex PCR, and its TCRdb copy is limited to in-frame clones, with some not included. The table records about 240,000 clones, 87% of them present only once. The chain couples TRBV5-6 to TRBJ1-6, with D maybe TRBD1 (6 bases). The sequenced sample consisted of peripheral blood. The TCR comes from a man in his 60s who had recovered from COVID-19. The CDR3 reads CASGRGAEGPLHF. For the CDR3, the DNA is TGTGCCAGTGGGCGGGGGGCAGAGGGCCCCCTCCACTTT.